One and the same sample provided the 26 T cell receptor beta chains below, sequenced in a study of cytomegalovirus exposure and HLA in healthy donors. PCR involved 60 Vbeta and 13 Jbeta primers. Clones were read by immunoSEQ multiplex PCR, and TCRdb kept only the in-frame ones, dropping some. In the table there are approximately 160,000 clones, around 85% of which are singletons. Sequenced sample: PBMCs. The source is a human donor in good health.

V and J are TRBV4-1 and TRBJ1-2, with 9 bases that match TRBD1. CDR3 length equals 15 residues. Germline V CDR1 and CDR2: MGHRA, YSYEKL. V dropped 4 bases and J dropped 5; count of bases not matched to a gene: 8. For the CDR3, the DNA is TGCGCCAGCAGCCCCGAGGGACAGGGTGGATATGGCTACACCTTC. It codes for CASSPEGQGGYGYTF.

V and J are TRBV11-2 and TRBJ1-5; weak D call: TRBD1 (5 bases). V lost 1 base and J 0 bases, leaving 19 bases between the germline ends. The CDR3 has 19 amino acids. The germline gives CDR1 SGHAT, CDR2 FQNNGV. The CDR3 sequence: CASSLVLGLVRYSNQPQHF. CDR3 coding DNA: TGTGCCAGCAGCTTAGTTCTGGGGCTTGTCCGTTATAGCAATCAGCCCCAGCATTTT.

This clone occurred once. This chain joins TRBV5-4 and TRBJ2-1; 8 nucleotides match TRBD2. The CDR3 is made up of 14 amino acids. CDR1 and CDR2 (germline): SGHNT, YYREEE (reference sequence). V shed 6 bases, J shed 5 bases, and the junction held 7 bases outside the gene matches. The CDR3 DNA reads TGTGCCAGCAAAAAACGGGGGGGAAACAATGAGCAGTTCTTC. Its protein is CASKKRGGNNEQFF. Supplemented by reference TRBV5-4 and TRBJ2-1, the full variable domain reads ETGVTQSPTHLIKTRGQQVTLRCSSQSGHNTVSWYQQALGQGPQFIFQYYREEENGRGNFPPRFSGLQFPNYSSELNVNALELDDSALYLCASKKRGGNNEQFFGPGTRLTVL.

The rearrangement joins TRBV4-1 to TRBJ1-4; no clear D. This CDR3 has 15 amino acids. Between the trimmed V and J ends, which lost 1 base and 0 bases, there was a span of 6 bases. Germline CDR1 and CDR2: MGHRA and YSYEKL. The DNA for the CDR3 is TGCGCCAGCAGCCAAGGAGATGCAACTAATGAAAAACTGTTTTTT. Its protein is CASSQGDATNEKLFF.

This clone was counted only a few times. The genes are TRBV5-1 and TRBJ1-4; 7 bases are a match to TRBD1. Trimming removed 4 bases from V and 7 bases from J; junction bases left unmatched: 10. Germline loops: CDR1 SGHRS, CDR2 YFSETQ. The CDR3 consists of 15 residues. The CDR3 spells CASSSTGTVIEKLFF. CDR3 nucleotide sequence: TGCGCCAGCAGCAGTACCGGGACAGTGATTGAAAAACTGTTTTTT. The full variable domain, its missing parts supplied by reference TRBV5-1 and TRBJ1-4, is KAGVTQTPRYLIKTRGQQVTLSCSPISGHRSVSWYQQTPGQGLQFLFEYFSETQRNKGNFPGRFSGRQFSNSRSEMNVSTLELGDSALYLCASSSTGTVIEKLFFGSGTQLSVL.

V usage is TRBV7-2 and J usage is TRBJ2-3; 13 bases match TRBD2. Looked up from germline, CDR1 is SGHTA and CDR2 is FQGNSA. The junction had 5 bases not matched to a gene; V was cut back by 5 bases and J by 9 bases. The CDR3 is 14 amino acids. The CDR3 coding sequence is TGTGCCAGCAGCGTAGGACTAGCGGGGGACACGCAGTATTTT. Its translation: CASSVGLAGDTQYF. The full variable domain, with the rest looked up from reference TRBV7-2 and TRBJ2-3, is GAGVSQSPSNKVTEKGKDVELRCDPISGHTALYWYRQSLGQGLEFLIYFQGNSAPDKSGLPSDRFSAERTGGSVSTLTIQRTQQEDSAVYLCASSVGLAGDTQYFGPGTRLTVL.

V gene TRBV5-4 combines with J gene TRBJ2-5; D ambiguous. This CDR3 comprises 15 residues. Trimming shortened V by 4 bases and J by 7 bases, and 20 bases separated the two germline ends. CDR1 and CDR2 (germline): SGHNT, YYREEE (reference sequence). The chain's CDR3 is CASSGPAAETGTQYF. The DNA for the CDR3 is TGTGCCAGCAGCGGCCCGGCGGCCGAAACGGGGACCCAGTACTTC.

This clone was seen once. This rearrangement joins TRBV27 to TRBJ2-5; D remains unclear. Gene TRBJ2-7 matches the end of the DNA better, so the J call may be wrong. Germline V gene data show CDR1 as MNHEY and CDR2 as SMNVEV (reference sequence). CDR3 size: 12 residues. The DNA for the CDR3 is TGTGCCAGCAGTTCAGAGGCCTACGAGCAGTACTTC. Translated: CASSSEAYEQYF.

This clone appeared a few times. The chain recombines TRBV11-3 with TRBJ1-1, with D uncertain. The CDR3 covers 13 residues. Trimming shortened V by 4 bases and J by 5 bases, and 11 bases separated the two germline ends. From germline, CDR1 is SGHNT and CDR2 YENEEA. The CDR3 sequence: CASSSSLGTEAFF. DNA for the CDR3: TGTGCCAGCAGCTCCAGCCTCGGGACTGAAGCTTTCTTT.

The rearrangement uses TRBV6-6 and TRBJ2-5; the match to TRBD2 covers 9 bases. The J call could be wrong; TRBJ2-7 is a better fit for the DNA end. CDR1 is MNHNY and CDR2 is SVGAGI in the germline V gene (reference sequence). The CDR3 runs to 15 residues. CDR3 amino acids: CASIKGLADSYEQYF. The CDR3 bases are TGTGCCAGCATAAAGGGACTAGCTGATAGCTACGAGCAGTACTTC.

V gene TRBV11-2 combines with J gene TRBJ1-6; D remains unclear. With 4 bases removed from V and 7 bases from J, the gap between germline ends came to 11 bases. The CDR3 is 14 amino acids. The V gene's germline CDR1 is SGHAT and CDR2 FQNNGV. CDR3 residues: CASSSGGLNSPLHF. The CDR3 nucleotides are TGTGCCAGCAGCTCTGGCGGTCTAAATTCACCCCTCCACTTT.

The genes are TRBV14 and TRBJ1-2; D might be TRBD1 (6 bases). The germline V and J ends were trimmed by 7 bases and 6 bases, with 15 bases remaining between them. The length of the CDR3 is 13 residues. From germline, CDR1 is SGHDN and CDR2 FVKESK. This chain's CDR3 is CASTPAGTNGYTF. The CDR3, as DNA: TGTGCCAGCACCCCTGCCGGGACAAATGGCTACACCTTC.

This chain connects TRBV7-6 to TRBJ2-1; TRBD2 aligns across 7 bases. The CDR3 is 16 amino acids. V shed 6 bases and J 3 bases; nucleotides not matched to a gene: 11. The germline CDR1 and CDR2 sequences are SGHVS and FNYEAQ. This chain's CDR3 is CASRNPSGRNYNEQFF. DNA of the CDR3: TGTGCCAGCAGAAACCCTAGCGGTCGGAACTACAATGAGCAGTTCTTC.

This chain connects TRBV10-1 to TRBJ1-1, with 8 nucleotides matching TRBD1. The length of the CDR3 is 15 residues. With 5 bases clipped from V and 4 bases from J, the junction kept 9 bases outside the gene matches. Germline V gene lookup returns CDR1 WNHNN and CDR2 SYGVQD (reference sequence). The CDR3 nucleotides are TGCGCCAGCAGTTCAGGGGGCGAAATCAGCACTGAAGCTTTCTTT. This gives the protein CASSSGGEISTEAFF.

This chain joins TRBV15 and TRBJ2-5, with D maybe TRBD2 (5 bases). This CDR3 spans 16 amino acids. Germline loops: CDR1 LNHNV, CDR2 YYDKDF (reference sequence). Trimming took off 0 bases at V and 2 bases at J, with 13 bases between the two ends. The CDR3 bases are TGTGCCACCAGCAGAGATATGGCTAGCCAACAAGAGACCCAGTACTTC. Translating it yields CATSRDMASQQETQYF.

As for this clone: Different DNA sequences within this sample yield the same CDR3. The CDR3 nucleotides read TGCGCCAGCAGCCTTAGTGGGGGGACCCTAGAGACCCAGTACTTC. Its protein is CASSLSGGTLETQYF. The chain recombines TRBV4-3 with TRBJ2-5; maybe TRBD2 (6 bases). CDR3 length: 15 amino acids. In germline, CDR1 is LGHNA, CDR2 YSLEER. Deletions cut 4 bases from V and 4 bases from J, with 16 bases between.

The chain carries TRBV7-8 and TRBJ2-2; TRBD2 agrees at 7 bases. CDR3 length equals 13 residues. Germline V gene lookup returns CDR1 SGHVS and CDR2 FQNEAQ. V shed 2 bases and J 7 bases; nucleotides not matched to a gene: 1. For the CDR3, the DNA is TGTGCCAGCAGCTTACTAGCGGACGGGGAGCTGTTTTTT. As protein: CASSLLADGELFF.

The chain is built from TRBV4-3 and TRBJ2-7, with 8 bases matching TRBD2. The V and J ends lost 0 bases and 0 bases, in that order; junction bases with no gene match: 1. From germline, CDR1 is LGHNA and CDR2 YSLEER. This CDR3 is 15 amino acids long. CDR3 protein: CASSQDGTSSYEQYF. CDR3 nucleotide sequence: TGCGCCAGCAGCCAAGATGGGACTAGCTCCTACGAGCAGTACTTC.

This chain uses TRBV12-5 with TRBJ2-3; 11 bases match TRBD1. Trimming took 7 bases from V and 1 from J; bases not matched to a gene: 1. CDR1 and CDR2 (germline): LGHNT, FRNRAP. This CDR3 comprises 14 residues. CDR3 bases: TGTGCTAGTGTGGGACAGGGGGGCACAGATACGCAGTATTTT. Its protein product is CASVGQGGTDTQYF.

The chain uses TRBV15 and TRBJ2-6; D uncertain. Per germline, CDR1 LNHNV and CDR2 YYDKDF (reference sequence). CDR3 length: 14 amino acids. Trimming removed 5 bases at V and 0 bases at J, with 5 bases between. The CDR3 reads CATSSRSGANVLTF. For the CDR3, the DNA is TGTGCCACCAGCTCCCGCTCTGGGGCCAACGTCCTGACTTTC.

CDR3 DNA: TGTGCCAGCAGCGTAGGCGGGGGGGCCGACGAGCAGTACTTC. It codes for CASSVGGGADEQYF. This rearrangement joins TRBV9 to TRBJ2-7; 9 bases match TRBD2. Germline CDR1 SGDLS, CDR2 YYNGEE. This CDR3 is 14 amino acids long. J gave up 5 bases and V 0 bases, and 3 bases lay outside the gene matches.

The chain combines TRBV13 with TRBJ2-4; D is ambiguous. Germline CDR1 PRHDT, CDR2 FYEKMQ (reference sequence). V lost 4 bases to trimming and J lost 0 bases, with 4 bases between them. The CDR3 has 13 residues. CDR3 sequence reads: CASSSSAKNIQYF. The CDR3 DNA sequence: TGTGCCAGCAGCTCTTCAGCCAAAAACATTCAGTACTTC.

V is TRBV15 and J is TRBJ2-1; the D gene is possibly TRBD1 (6 bases). CDR3 length: 13 amino acids. Trimming cost V 0 bases and J 7 bases, with 7 bases left between them. CDR1 LNHNV and CDR2 YYDKDF come from the germline V gene (reference sequence). CDR3 DNA: TGTGCCACCAGCAGAGAAGGACAGAATGAGCAGTTCTTC. Translated, it gives CATSREGQNEQFF.

This rearrangement joins TRBV7-2 to TRBJ1-1, with a tentative D call TRBD1 (6 bases). V was pared by 5 bases and J by 4 bases, with 17 bases between. Looked up from germline, CDR1 is SGHTA and CDR2 is FQGNSA. This CDR3 has 15 residues. The CDR3 here is CASSIQGLGSTEAFF. As DNA, the CDR3 is TGTGCCAGCAGCATTCAGGGGCTGGGGAGCACTGAAGCTTTCTTT.

The V and J genes are TRBV5-1 and TRBJ2-5; D perhaps matches TRBD2 (6 bases). V dropped 9 bases and J dropped 5 bases, with 20 bases sitting between them. Per the germline V gene, CDR1 is SGHRS and CDR2 is YFSETQ. CDR3 length: 14 amino acids. The CDR3 nucleotides read TGCGCCATCCCGATCATTACTAGCCCCGAGACCCAGTACTTC. Translating it yields CAIPIITSPETQYF.

In DNA form, the CDR3 reads TGTGCCAGTAGTCCTCGACAGAACACTGAAGCTTTCTTT. Translation gives CASSPRQNTEAFF. The rearrangement uses TRBV19 and TRBJ1-1; no definite D call. CDR3 length equals 13 residues. Trimming shortened V by 5 bases and J by 1 base, and 8 bases separated the two germline ends. Germline CDR1 is LNHDA and CDR2 is SQIVND (reference sequence).